This is a list of T cell receptor beta chains from one sample in a study of vaccination and CD4 T cells after COVID-19. Their antigen targets remain unknown. TCRdb called the PCR reads again in MiXCR, with one record for every CDR3 protein. This repertoire shows under 15,000 distinct CDR3 sequences, around 35% found once; its top ten account for around 19%. Input material: cultured CD4+ T cells from blood. The receptor set was obtained from a human donor with COVID-19. Each CDR3 is given with its conserved first and last residue. A D gene is named only where the DNA matches it firmly. Clone size is given for some rows only: seen once, a few or many times, or a class if the clone is expanded.

NA,TRBJ2-4,TRBV19,TRBD1,TGTGCCAGGGACAGGGGACGGTCCAAAAACATTCAGTACTTC,CARDRGRSKNIQYF
few,TRBJ1-2,TRBV7-8,NA,TGTGCCAGCAGTCTTACGTCGGCAGGGGTCGGTGGCTACACCTTC,CASSLTSAGVGGYTF
few,TRBJ1-2,TRBV12-3/TRBV12-4,TRBD1,TGTGCCAGCAGTCCTGGGACAGCCAGGAGTAACTATGGCTACACCTTC,CASSPGTARSNYGYTF
NA,TRBJ2-1,TRBV24-1,NA,TGTGCCACCAGTGATTTGAGGTACAATGAGCAGTTCTTC,CATSDLRYNEQFF
NA,TRBJ2-1,TRBV5-1,TRBD2,TGCGCCAGCGCAACGGCGGGGGGCTGGCAGTTCTTC,CASATAGGWQFF
large,TRBJ1-1,TRBV6-5,NA,TGTGCCAGCAGTTACTCGTTAGCTTTCTTT,CASSYSLAFF
few,TRBJ1-2,TRBV7-2,TRBD1,TGTGCCAGCAGCCTCGGACAGGGCGTCTATGGCTACACCTTC,CASSLGQGVYGYTF
few,TRBJ1-1,TRBV7-9,NA,TGTGCCAGCAGCTTACGGGACGGGAGGGGCACTGAAGCTTTCTTT,CASSLRDGRGTEAFF
NA,TRBJ1-2,TRBV12-3/TRBV12-4,NA,TGTGCCAGCAGTTTGGTAGGGCCGCGGGGCTACACCTTC,CASSLVGPRGYTF
NA,TRBJ1-5,TRBV6-1,NA,TGTGCCAGCAGACCACCCGGCGGTTCTTTTCAGCCCCAGCATTTT,CASRPPGGSFQPQHF
NA,TRBJ2-2,TRBV6-1,TRBD2,TGTGCCAGTGCACCGGGACTAGCGAACACCGGGGAGCTGTTTTTT,CASAPGLANTGELFF
NA,TRBJ1-6,TRBV6-1,NA,TGTGCCAGCAGAGAACAGGGTACCAATAATTCACCCCTCCACTTT,CASREQGTNNSPLHF
few,TRBJ1-4,TRBV20-1,TRBD1,TGCAGTGCCCTTGTCCGCTCCAGGGGGGTTCTACGAAAACTGTTTTTT,CSALVRSRGVLRKLFF
NA,TRBJ1-2,TRBV4-3,TRBD1,TGCGCCAGCAGCCAAGGCGGACAGGGAAGCTATGGCTACACCTTC,CASSQGGQGSYGYTF
NA,TRBJ1-1,TRBV2,NA,TGTGCCAGCAGTTGGAACCCGGGGGACACTGAAGCTTTCTTT,CASSWNPGDTEAFF
NA,TRBJ2-7,TRBV7-9,NA,TGTGCCAGCAGCTTCGGGGGACAGATCTCCTACGAGCAGTACTTC,CASSFGGQISYEQYF
few,TRBJ2-5,TRBV20-1,TRBD1,TGCAGTGCTTCCAGGGGGCAAGAGACCCAGTACTTC,CSASRGQETQYF
NA,TRBJ2-2,TRBV10-3,NA,TGTGCCATCATCCCGGACGGGAACACCGGGGAGCTGTTTTTT,CAIIPDGNTGELFF
NA,TRBJ1-5,TRBV7-2,NA,TGTGCCAGCAGCTTATTACTTAAAGATCAGCCCCAGCATTTT,CASSLLLKDQPQHF
NA,TRBJ2-7,TRBV5-1,TRBD2,TGCGCCAGCCAAACCAGCGGGGGAGGCTACGAGCAGTACTTC,CASQTSGGGYEQYF
NA,TRBJ1-1,TRBV7-9,NA,TGTGCCAGCAGTCCAAGCCAGGTGGTACCTGAAGCTTTCTTT,CASSPSQVVPEAFF
few,TRBJ2-2,TRBV7-2,NA,TGTGCCAGCAGCTTAAAGGAGGGGACCGGGGAGCTGTTTTTT,CASSLKEGTGELFF
NA,TRBJ2-5,TRBV12-3/TRBV12-4,TRBD2,TGTGCCAGCAGTCCGGTGGCGGGGGTCCAAGAGACCCAGTACTTC,CASSPVAGVQETQYF
once,TRBJ2-7,TRBV7-4,NA,TGTGCCAGCAGCTTAGAAAGGACGGAAATCCCCCTTTTAGAGCAGTACTTC,CASSLERTEIPLLEQYF
few,TRBJ2-2,TRBV20-1,TRBD2,TGCAGTGCTAGAGATCCTAGCGGGGGCTCTTTACCGTTTTTT,CSARDPSGGSLPFF
NA,TRBJ1-2,TRBV2,NA,TGTGCCAGCAGTGAAAAATGGGGGCAGGGTGACTATGGCTACACCTTC,CASSEKWGQGDYGYTF
NA,TRBJ1-4,TRBV14,TRBD1,TGTGCCAGCAGCCAAGGGACAGGGATTAAAAAACTGTTTTTT,CASSQGTGIKKLFF
NA,TRBJ1-4,TRBV21-1,NA,TGTGCCAGCAGCAAAGTGTGGGGGGATGAAAAACTGTTTTTT,CASSKVWGDEKLFF
NA,TRBJ1-2,TRBV27,NA,TGTGCCAGCAGTTTATCTCCTAACTATGGCTACACCTTC,CASSLSPNYGYTF
NA,TRBJ2-1,TRBV6-5,NA,TGTGCCAGCAGTTTAGACCGCTTGGGCTACAATGAGCAGTTCTTC,CASSLDRLGYNEQFF
NA,TRBJ2-2,TRBV2,NA,TGTGCCAGCAGTCGACCCGGGACCTACGAGGGGGAGCTGTTTTTT,CASSRPGTYEGELFF
few,TRBJ1-1,TRBV6-5,NA,TGTGCCAGCAGTTACCTTACAGGGCCTGAAGCTTTCTTT,CASSYLTGPEAFF
medium-sized,TRBJ1-5,TRBV6-2/TRBV6-3,NA,TGTGCCAGCAGGGAGGACAACGGGTCTCGGCCCCAGCATTTT,CASREDNGSRPQHF
NA,TRBJ1-2,TRBV5-4,NA,TGTGCCAGCAGCTTGGGAGGGAGCGGGTTGGGGGGCTACACCTTC,CASSLGGSGLGGYTF
NA,TRBJ2-2,TRBV15,TRBD1,TGTGCCACCAGCAGAGGACGGACAGGGGTCGGAGAGCTGTTTTTT,CATSRGRTGVGELFF
few,TRBJ2-7,TRBV15,TRBD2,TGTGCCACCAGCAGGGACTTAGGACTAGTTGCGGACGAGCAGTACTTC,CATSRDLGLVADEQYF
NA,TRBJ1-5,TRBV28,NA,TGTGCCAGCAGCCCGGGCGGCAGGGATAGCAATCAGCCCCAGCATTTT,CASSPGGRDSNQPQHF
few,TRBJ1-2,TRBV5-6,TRBD1,TGTGCCAGCAGCCCACACGGACAGGGGGACTATGGCTACACCTTC,CASSPHGQGDYGYTF
NA,TRBJ2-7,TRBV6-1,TRBD1,TGTGCCGGGGGACAGGGGAACGAGCAGTACTTC,CAGGQGNEQYF
NA,TRBJ1-5,TRBV20-1,NA,TGCAGTGCTAGAAGGGCTTCGCAGCCCCAGCATTTT,CSARRASQPQHF
NA,TRBJ2-7,TRBV7-6,TRBD1,TGTGCCAGCAGCCTGGACAGGGACGAGCAGTACTTC,CASSLDRDEQYF
once,TRBJ1-1,TRBV5-4,NA,TGTGCCAGCAGCTTGGCCCAGGGCACTGAAGCTTTCTTT,CASSLAQGTEAFF
NA,TRBJ2-3,TRBV20-1,TRBD2,TGCAGTGCTGGGTCCGGCGGGGGAGATACGCAGTATTTT,CSAGSGGGDTQYF
few,TRBJ1-2,TRBV7-8,NA,TGTGCCAGCAGCTTAGAGGCAACTTTTGGCTACACCTTC,CASSLEATFGYTF
NA,TRBJ1-2,TRBV7-3,TRBD1,TGTGCCAGCAGCTTAACAGGGGGCGCCGGCTATGGCTACACCTTC,CASSLTGGAGYGYTF
NA,TRBJ2-2,TRBV12-3/TRBV12-4,TRBD2,TGTGCCAGCAGTTTGCGACTAGCGGGGAACACCGGGGAGCTGTTTTTT,CASSLRLAGNTGELFF
NA,TRBJ2-4,TRBV6-1,NA,TGTGCCAGCAGTACCAAGGCCTCCGGGGAGCTAGCCAAAAACATTCAGTACTTC,CASSTKASGELAKNIQYF
NA,TRBJ2-1,TRBV7-2,TRBD2,TGTGCCAGCAGCTCGCCGACCGTAGCGGGGGAGAGCTCCTACAATGAGCAGTTCTTC,CASSSPTVAGESSYNEQFF
NA,TRBJ1-4,TRBV10-1,NA,TGCGCCAGCAGTGAGGAAGTTGGAAATGAAAAACTGTTTTTT,CASSEEVGNEKLFF
NA,TRBJ1-5,TRBV2,NA,TGTGCCAGCAGTGAAGTAATCCGGAGCAATCAGCCCCAGCATTTT,CASSEVIRSNQPQHF
NA,TRBJ1-2,TRBV20-1,TRBD1,TGCAGTGCTAGAACCATTCAGGGGGATGGCTACACCTTC,CSARTIQGDGYTF